The next 29 T cell receptor beta chains were all read from a single sample in a study of T-cell reconstitution after alpha-beta-depleted transplantation in children. Unique molecular identifiers were used to barcode this TCRbeta library. From the PCR reads, TCRdb called clonotypes with MiXCR, one entry per CDR3 protein. The sample has 700,000 to 950,000 distinct CDR3 sequences; roughly 16% are singletons. Specimen: PBMCs, mostly from graft donor cells, collected 360 days after TCRalphabeta/CD19-depleted stem cell transplant. Every receptor here comes from a male patient aged 10 to 17 who had a stem cell transplant for acute lymphoblastic leukemia, so the T cells may come from the graft donor.

The table lists this clonotype with many counts. The chain's CDR3 is CASSLERANSPLHF. In nucleotides, the CDR3 is TGTGCCAGCAGCTTAGAGAGGGCTAATTCACCCCTCCACTTT. The gene calls are TRBV7-9 and TRBJ1-6; no reliable D call. The CDR3 covers 14 residues. V was shortened by 1 base and J by 6 bases, with 7 bases between the two germline ends. Germline CDR1 SEHNR, CDR2 FQNEAQ (reference sequence).

The chain has TRBV11-2 and TRBJ2-1, with TRBD1 matching over 7 bases. This CDR3 region has 16 residues. The J segment lost 4 bases and the V segment lost 7 bases, leaving 13 bases of the junction unmatched. Germline loops: CDR1 SGHAT, CDR2 FQNNGV. The CDR3 sequence: CASILSTGLRYNEQFF. Written as DNA, the CDR3 is TGTGCCAGCATCCTCTCGACAGGGTTAAGATACAATGAGCAGTTCTTC.

This clonotype has just a few counts. The chain employs TRBV24-1 and TRBJ1-5; D gene ambiguous. This CDR3 spans 14 amino acids. Germline V lookup: CDR1 KGHDR, CDR2 SFDVKD. The germline V and J ends were trimmed by 1 base and 4 bases, with 7 bases remaining between them. The CDR3 sequence is CATSDFRVNQPQHF. CDR3 coding DNA: TGTGCCACCAGTGATTTTCGGGTGAATCAGCCCCAGCATTTT.

V usage is TRBV6-1 and J usage is TRBJ2-1; 14 nucleotides line up with TRBD2. The ends lost 6 bases at V and 6 bases at J; junction bases unmatched: 7. The CDR3 runs to 16 residues. Germline V lookup: CDR1 MNHNS, CDR2 SASEGT. The CDR3 DNA follows: TGTGCCAGCAGGGTATTCGGGACTAGCGGGAGCAATGAGCAGTTCTTC. Encoded protein: CASRVFGTSGSNEQFF.

The J gene is TRBJ1-1, the V gene TRBV7-9; D is unresolved. CDR3 length: 11 residues. Germline-derived CDR1 and CDR2 are SEHNR and FQNEAQ (reference sequence). Trimming pared 2 bases from V and 6 bases from J, leaving 4 bases between. The CDR3 sequence: CASSLTAEAFF. Written as DNA, the CDR3 is TGTGCCAGCAGCTTAACTGCTGAAGCTTTCTTT.

V and J are TRBV7-3 and TRBJ1-5; TRBD1 might be the D (5 bases). Trimming removed 5 bases from V and 6 bases from J, with 17 bases in between. Germline CDR1 SGHTA, CDR2 FQGTGA. The CDR3 spans 15 residues. The CDR3 reads CASSPPGDGGQPQHF. In nucleotides, the CDR3 is TGTGCCAGCAGCCCGCCGGGAGATGGGGGTCAGCCCCAGCATTTT.

This clonotype was observed a few times. This chain connects TRBV5-1 to TRBJ2-7; 9 nucleotides agree with TRBD1. The CDR3 loop spans 13 amino acids. Losses at the gene ends were 9 bases for V and 6 bases for J; bases not matched to a gene: 10. Germline loops: CDR1 SGHRS, CDR2 YFSETQ. CDR3 sequence (DNA): TGCGCCATCCAGGGGGGGACAGGGATCGAGCAGTACTTC. It specifies CAIQGGTGIEQYF.

This clonotype turned up a few times. The V call is TRBV12-3 or TRBV12-4, the J call TRBJ2-5; D might be TRBD2 (8 bases). The CDR3 contains 17 residues. Trimming left V 4 bases short and J 2 bases short, with 20 bases between. CDR3 sequence reads: CASSSGGVGGLQETQYF. In nucleotides, the CDR3 is TGTGCCAGCAGTTCCGGGGGGGTAGGGGGCTTACAAGAGACCCAGTACTTC.

This clonotype was picked up many times. The chain carries TRBV12-3 or TRBV12-4 and TRBJ1-1, with D tentatively TRBD1 (5 bases). With 7 bases removed from V and 0 bases from J, the gap between germline ends came to 15 bases. The CDR3 is made up of 15 amino acids. The CDR3 sequence is CASTLWGRLNTEAFF. The CDR3, as DNA: TGTGCCAGCACCCTTTGGGGCAGACTGAACACTGAAGCTTTCTTT.

This clonotype was counted only a few times. The chain joins TRBV5-1 to TRBJ2-3; 7 bases line up with TRBD1. The CDR3 extends over 13 amino acids. The V segment lost 4 bases and the J segment 6 bases; nucleotides outside the gene matches: 5. In germline, CDR1 is SGHRS, CDR2 YFSETQ. The CDR3 is CASSRNRGDTQYF. In DNA, the CDR3 is TGCGCCAGCAGCCGTAACAGGGGTGATACGCAGTATTTT.

The CDR3 loop is CASSSLTGENTGELFF. For the CDR3, the DNA is TGTGCCAGCAGCTCCCTGACGGGGGAGAACACCGGGGAGCTGTTTTTT. The chain employs TRBV7-8 and TRBJ2-2; TRBD2 might be the D (6 bases). Germline V gene data show CDR1 as SGHVS and CDR2 as FQNEAQ. The CDR3 runs 16 residues. Trimming shortened V by 4 bases and J by 1 base, and 13 bases separated the two germline ends.

This chain links TRBV7-9 with TRBJ2-1; unclear D gene. Deletions cut 0 bases from V and 9 bases from J, with 9 bases between. This CDR3 contains 13 residues. Looked up from germline, CDR1 is SEHNR and CDR2 is FQNEAQ (reference sequence). CDR3 nucleotide sequence: TGTGCCAGCAGCTTAGCGAGTCCCCTTGAGCAGTTCTTC. Protein sequence: CASSLASPLEQFF.

J is TRBJ1-4 and V is TRBV6-5; 8 bases fit TRBD1. Germline assignment: CDR1 MNHEY and CDR2 SVGAGI. The CDR3 totals 13 residues. V was pared by 4 bases and J by 8 bases, with 3 bases of the junction left unmatched. The CDR3 region has the DNA TGTGCCAGCAGTTTGGGACAGGTAGAAAAACTGTTTTTT. Protein sequence: CASSLGQVEKLFF.

This clonotype was found a few times. This chain links TRBV5-1 with TRBJ2-7, with 10 bases aligning to TRBD2. The germline gives CDR1 SGHRS, CDR2 YFSETQ. CDR3 length: 16 amino acids. J was trimmed by 2 bases and V by 0 bases; bases with no gene match: 5. DNA for the CDR3: TGCGCCAGCAGCTTGGGAGGGACTAGCGCTCCCTACGAGCAGTACTTC. It is translated as CASSLGGTSAPYEQYF. The full variable domain, completed using reference TRBV5-1 and TRBJ2-7, is KAGVTQTPRYLIKTRGQQVTLSCSPISGHRSVSWYQQTPGQGLQFLFEYFSETQRNKGNFPGRFSGRQFSNSRSEMNVSTLELGDSALYLCASSLGGTSAPYEQYFGPGTRLTVT.

V and J are TRBV7-6 and TRBJ2-1, with D perhaps being TRBD1 or TRBD2 (5 bases each). Trimming left V 6 bases short and J 4 bases short, with 19 bases between. CDR1 is SGHVS and CDR2 is FNYEAQ in the germline V gene. The CDR3 spans 16 residues. The CDR3 protein is CASSLGSGTLYNEQFF. CDR3 nucleotide sequence: TGTGCCAGCAGTTTGGGATCCGGGACCCTATACAATGAGCAGTTCTTC.

This clonotype was counted only a few times. The chain is built from TRBV24-1 and TRBJ2-1, with 13 nucleotides matching TRBD2. Germline loops: CDR1 KGHDR, CDR2 SFDVKD. The CDR3 runs to 19 residues. The J segment lost 3 bases and the V segment lost 4 bases, leaving 11 bases of the junction unmatched. CDR3 loop: CATSDLTGTSGARYNEQFF. In DNA, the CDR3 is TGTGCCACCAGTGACCTCACTGGGACTAGCGGGGCCCGCTACAATGAGCAGTTCTTC.

This chain joins TRBV12-3 or TRBV12-4 and TRBJ2-7, with TRBD2 matching over 8 bases. V was clipped by 4 bases and J by 3 bases; unmatched bases: 11. CDR3 length equals 16 residues. The DNA for the CDR3 is TGTGCCAGCAGTTCCCATAGGGTTAGCGGGAACTACGAGCAGTACTTC. It specifies CASSSHRVSGNYEQYF.

This clonotype was detected ten times or more. The V call is TRBV10-2, the J call TRBJ2-7, with 9 nucleotides matching TRBD2. The V and J ends lost 8 bases and 2 bases, in that order; junction bases with no gene match: 4. The CDR3 is 13 residues long. Germline CDR1 WSHSY, CDR2 SAAADI. The CDR3: CASEASGAYEQYF. The CDR3 DNA is TGCGCCAGCGAGGCTAGCGGGGCCTACGAGCAGTACTTC.

For this clonotype: No conserved phenylalanine or tryptophan ends this CDR3, so it is likely a read error. This chain connects TRBV29-1 to TRBJ1-4; TRBD1 agrees at 10 bases. Germline V lookup: CDR1 SQVTM, CDR2 ANQGSEA. J lost 5 bases, V lost 4 bases, and 4 bases had no gene match. The CDR3 sequence is 14 residues long. The CDR3 sequence: CSVVPGQGNEKLFL. The DNA for the CDR3 is TGCAGCGTTGTACCGGGACAGGGGAATGAAAAACTGTTTCTT.

This chain joins TRBV6-6 and TRBJ2-7; 9 positions agree with TRBD1. There are 12 residues in the CDR3. V gave up 8 bases and J gave up 4 bases; unmatched junction bases: 3. Germline V gives CDR1 MNHNY, CDR2 SVGAGI (reference sequence). Here the CDR3 reads CASGQGRYEQYF. In DNA, the CDR3 is TGTGCCAGCGGACAGGGGCGTTACGAGCAGTACTTC.

This clonotype was detected a few times. This chain links TRBV2 with TRBJ2-1, with no clear D. Per germline, CDR1 SNHLY and CDR2 FYNNEI. V lost 0 bases, J lost 9 bases, and 12 bases lay in between. The CDR3 is 14 amino acids. CDR3: CASSEALRQGEQFF. Written as DNA, the CDR3 is TGTGCCAGCAGTGAAGCGCTTCGACAAGGTGAGCAGTTCTTC. The full variable domain, with the rest looked up from reference TRBV2 and TRBJ2-1, is EPEVTQTPSHQVTQMGQEVILRCVPISNHLYFYWYRQILGQKVEFLVSFYNNEISEKSEIFDDQFSVERPDGSNFTLKIRSTKLEDSAMYFCASSEALRQGEQFFGPGTRLTVL.

This clonotype showed up many times. The J gene is TRBJ2-1, the V gene TRBV7-8; 10 nucleotides line up with TRBD2. Germline CDR1 SGHVS, CDR2 FQNEAQ. The CDR3 sequence is 15 residues long. Unmatched junction bases numbered 9, after V lost 3 bases and J lost 10 bases. The CDR3 bases are TGTGCCAGCAGCTTCAGGCTAGCGGGAGAACGCGAGCAGTTCTTC. This encodes CASSFRLAGEREQFF. Full variable domain (remainder filled in from reference TRBV7-8 and TRBJ2-1): GAGVSQSPRYKVAKRGQDVALRCDPISGHVSLFWYQQALGQGPEFLTYFQNEAQLDKSGLPSDRFFAERPEGSVSTLKIQRTQQEDSAVYLCASSFRLAGEREQFFGPGTRLTVL.

The chain has TRBV2 and TRBJ2-7, with D unresolved. This CDR3 spans 16 amino acids. Trimming took 4 bases from V and 4 from J, leaving 20 bases between them. CDR1 is SNHLY, CDR2 FYNNEI, per germline. The CDR3 sequence: CASSATPPTAKYEQYF. In DNA, the CDR3 is TGTGCCAGCAGTGCTACTCCGCCGACCGCGAAATACGAGCAGTACTTC.

This sequence joins TRBV10-3 and TRBJ1-1; D might be TRBD1 (6 bases). Trimming removed 2 bases from V and 10 bases from J, with 8 bases in between. The CDR3 totals 11 residues. Germline V gives CDR1 ENHRY, CDR2 SYGVKD. CDR3 region: CAISEGQLAFF. CDR3 sequence (DNA): TGTGCCATCAGTGAGGGACAGTTAGCTTTCTTT.

This clonotype was seen only a few times. The genes are TRBV29-1 and TRBJ2-7; TRBD2 matches at 12 bases. Trimming cost V 6 bases and J 4 bases; bases outside gene matches: 7. CDR3 size: 14 residues. The germline gives CDR1 SQVTM, CDR2 ANQGSEA. The CDR3 sequence is CSVSLGLAGYEQYF. The CDR3 DNA reads as TGCAGCGTCTCGCTTGGACTAGCGGGGTACGAGCAGTACTTC.

This clonotype occurred a few times. This chain uses TRBV4-2 with TRBJ1-3; 10 bases line up with TRBD1. The CDR3 extends over 15 amino acids. The J segment lost 4 bases and the V segment lost 6 bases, leaving 6 bases of the junction unmatched. The V gene's germline CDR1 is LGHNA and CDR2 YNFKEQ. CDR3 region: CASRLGQGQGNTIYF. The CDR3, as DNA: TGTGCCAGCAGGCTGGGACAGGGGCAAGGAAACACCATATATTTT.

V gene TRBV20-1 combines with J gene TRBJ2-7; weak D call: TRBD1 (5 bases). This CDR3 is built from 14 residues. Between the trimmed V and J ends, which lost 6 bases and 3 bases, there was a span of 18 bases. Germline V gives CDR1 DFQATT, CDR2 SNEGSKA (reference sequence). CDR3 nucleotide sequence: TGCAGTGCCCCCAAAGGGGCCCCGAGCTACGAGCAGTACTTC. Translating gives CSAPKGAPSYEQYF.

V gene TRBV25-1 combines with J gene TRBJ2-7, with TRBD2 matching over 12 bases. J lost 1 base, V lost 1 base, and 5 bases had no gene match. Germline V gene lookup returns CDR1 MGHDK and CDR2 SYGVNS. The CDR3 spans 17 residues. In nucleotides, the CDR3 is TGTGCCAGCAGTGAATTTTCCGGACTAGCGGGATCCTACGAGCAGTACTTC. It translates to CASSEFSGLAGSYEQYF.

The CDR3 is CASSVVRHSYEQYF. CDR3 sequence (DNA): TGTGCCAGCAGCGTAGTTAGGCACTCCTACGAGCAGTACTTC. The V and J genes are TRBV2 and TRBJ2-7, with D unresolved. This CDR3 contains 14 residues. Germline assignment: CDR1 SNHLY and CDR2 FYNNEI. The germline V and J ends were trimmed by 6 bases and 0 bases, with 12 bases remaining between them.